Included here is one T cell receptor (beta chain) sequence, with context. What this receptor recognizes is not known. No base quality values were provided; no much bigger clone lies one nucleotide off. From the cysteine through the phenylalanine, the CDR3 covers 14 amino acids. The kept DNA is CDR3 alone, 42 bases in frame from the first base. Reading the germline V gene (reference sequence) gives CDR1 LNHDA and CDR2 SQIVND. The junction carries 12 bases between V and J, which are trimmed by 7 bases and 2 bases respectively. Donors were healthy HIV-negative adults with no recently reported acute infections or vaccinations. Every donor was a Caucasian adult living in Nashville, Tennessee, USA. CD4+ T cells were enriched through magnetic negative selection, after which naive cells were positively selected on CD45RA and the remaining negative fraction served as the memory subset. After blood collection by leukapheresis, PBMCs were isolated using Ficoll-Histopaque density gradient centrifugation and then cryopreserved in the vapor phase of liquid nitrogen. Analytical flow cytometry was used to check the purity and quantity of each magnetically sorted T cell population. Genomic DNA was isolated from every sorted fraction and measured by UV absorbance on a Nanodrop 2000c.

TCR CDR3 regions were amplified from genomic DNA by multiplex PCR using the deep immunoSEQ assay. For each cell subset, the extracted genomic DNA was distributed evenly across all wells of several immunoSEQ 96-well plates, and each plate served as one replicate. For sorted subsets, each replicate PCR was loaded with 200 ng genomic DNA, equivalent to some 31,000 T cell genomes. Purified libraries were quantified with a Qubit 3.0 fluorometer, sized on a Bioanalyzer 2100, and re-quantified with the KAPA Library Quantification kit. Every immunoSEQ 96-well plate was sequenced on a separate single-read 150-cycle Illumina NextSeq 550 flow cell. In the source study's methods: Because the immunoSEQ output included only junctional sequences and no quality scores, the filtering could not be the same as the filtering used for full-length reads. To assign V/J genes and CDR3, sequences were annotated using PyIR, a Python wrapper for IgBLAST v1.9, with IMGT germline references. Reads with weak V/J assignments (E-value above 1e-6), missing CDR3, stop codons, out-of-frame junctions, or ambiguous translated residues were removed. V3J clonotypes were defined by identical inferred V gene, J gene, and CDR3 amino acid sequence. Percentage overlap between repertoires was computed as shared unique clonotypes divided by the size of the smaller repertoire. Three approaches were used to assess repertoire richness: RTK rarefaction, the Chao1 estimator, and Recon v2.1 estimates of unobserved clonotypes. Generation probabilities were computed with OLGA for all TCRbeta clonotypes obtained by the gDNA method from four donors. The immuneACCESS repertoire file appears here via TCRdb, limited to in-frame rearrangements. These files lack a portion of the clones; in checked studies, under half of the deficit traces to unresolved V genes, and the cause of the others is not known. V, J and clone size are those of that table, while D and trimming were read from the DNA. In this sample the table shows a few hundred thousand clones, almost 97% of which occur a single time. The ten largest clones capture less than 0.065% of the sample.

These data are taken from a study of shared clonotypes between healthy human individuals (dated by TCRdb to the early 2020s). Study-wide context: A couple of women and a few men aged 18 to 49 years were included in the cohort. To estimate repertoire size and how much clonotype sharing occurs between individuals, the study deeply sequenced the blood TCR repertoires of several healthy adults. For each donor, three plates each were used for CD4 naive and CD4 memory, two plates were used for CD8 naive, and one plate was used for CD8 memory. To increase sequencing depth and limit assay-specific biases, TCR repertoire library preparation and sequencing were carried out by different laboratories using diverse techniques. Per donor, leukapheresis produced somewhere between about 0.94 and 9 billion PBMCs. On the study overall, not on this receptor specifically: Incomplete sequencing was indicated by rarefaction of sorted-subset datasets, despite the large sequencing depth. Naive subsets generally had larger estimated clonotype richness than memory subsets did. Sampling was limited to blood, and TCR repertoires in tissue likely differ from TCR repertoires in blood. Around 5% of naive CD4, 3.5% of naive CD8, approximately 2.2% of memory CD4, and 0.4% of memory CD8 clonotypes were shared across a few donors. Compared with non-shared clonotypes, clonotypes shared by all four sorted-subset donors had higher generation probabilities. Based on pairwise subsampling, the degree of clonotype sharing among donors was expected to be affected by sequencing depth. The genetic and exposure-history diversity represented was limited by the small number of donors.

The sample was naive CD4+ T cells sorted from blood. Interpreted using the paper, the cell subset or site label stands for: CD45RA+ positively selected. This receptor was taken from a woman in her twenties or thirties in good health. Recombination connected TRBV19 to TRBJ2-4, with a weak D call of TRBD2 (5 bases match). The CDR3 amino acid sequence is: CASTFGNSKNIQYF. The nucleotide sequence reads TGTGCCAGTACATTCGGGAACTCCAAAAACATTCAGTACTTC.